One and the same sample provided the 26 T cell receptor beta chains below, sequenced in a study of OX40 agonist ivuxolimab in advanced cancers. Profiled with immunoSEQ multiplex PCR; TCRdb holds only in-frame clones, not every one. Of over 40,000 clones in the sample, roughly 84% are singletons; the top ten hold about 1.5%. The specimen was CD4+ or CD8+ T cells sorted from blood, collected in a trial of the OX40 agonist ivuxolimab. The receptors were gathered from an adult with an advanced solid tumor such as melanoma, head and neck, liver or kidney cancer.

The V gene is TRBV18, the J gene TRBJ2-5; TRBD2 agrees at 8 bases. This CDR3 is built from 16 residues. Germline CDR1 and CDR2: KGHSH and LQKENI. Germline trimming cut 3 bases from V and 4 bases from J; bases unmatched to any gene: 10. The DNA for the CDR3 is TGTGCCAGCTCACCTCCGGGACTAGTAAGCGGAGAGACCCAGTACTTC. Amino acid sequence: CASSPPGLVSGETQYF.

V gene TRBV5-1 combines with J gene TRBJ1-3; D is unresolved. Germline CDR1 SGHRS, CDR2 YFSETQ. The CDR3 spans 13 residues. The V end lost 0 bases, the J end lost 16 bases, and 17 bases lay between the germline ends. The CDR3 here is CASSLDTGRSTYF. The DNA of the CDR3 is TGCGCCAGCAGCTTGGATACCGGGCGGTCTACCTATTTT.

V and J are TRBV29-1 and TRBJ2-1; 8 nucleotides agree with TRBD1. Germline V gene lookup returns CDR1 SQVTM and CDR2 ANQGSEA. The CDR3 has 13 residues. The V segment lost 7 bases and the J segment 6 bases; nucleotides outside the gene matches: 8. The CDR3 nucleotides are TGCAGCGGCGGAACCGGGACAGGCAATGAGCAGTTCTTC. It codes for CSGGTGTGNEQFF.

This chain links TRBV14 with TRBJ2-7; 9 bases agree with TRBD2. Germline V lookup: CDR1 SGHDN, CDR2 FVKESK. V dropped 3 bases and J dropped 3; count of bases not matched to a gene: 6. The CDR3 runs 15 residues. Here the CDR3 DNA reads TGTGCCAGCAGCCACGGACTAGCGCGAGTCTACGAGCAGTACTTC. It codes for CASSHGLARVYEQYF.

The chain recombines TRBV6-5 with TRBJ2-3; TRBD2 might be the D (5 bases). The germline CDR1 and CDR2 sequences are MNHEY and SVGAGI. Between the trimmed V and J ends, which lost 0 bases and 9 bases, there was a span of 10 bases. The CDR3 has 13 residues. CDR3 amino acids: CASSYSAEFTQYF. The CDR3 region has the DNA TGTGCCAGCAGTTACTCAGCGGAATTCACGCAGTATTTT.

The V and J genes are TRBV19 and TRBJ2-7; D possibly corresponds to TRBD1 (6 bases). Germline V lookup: CDR1 LNHDA, CDR2 SQIVND (reference sequence). CDR3 size: 16 residues. Trimming left V 4 bases short and J 2 bases short, with 18 bases between. For the CDR3, the DNA is TGTGCCAGTAGTAGGCAGGGGCGAGAAACGACCTACGAGCAGTACTTC. Its translation is CASSRQGRETTYEQYF. Drawing the rest from reference TRBV19 and TRBJ2-7, the complete variable domain is DGGITQSPKYLFRKEGQNVTLSCEQNLNHDAMYWYRQDPGQGLRLIYYSQIVNDFQKGDIAEGYSVSREKKESFPLTVTSAQKNPTAFYLCASSRQGRETTYEQYFGPGTRLTVT.

The J gene is TRBJ2-1, the V gene TRBV29-1; TRBD2 agrees at 13 bases. J was trimmed by 2 bases and V by 5 bases; bases with no gene match: 3. Germline lookup yields CDR1 SQVTM and CDR2 ANQGSEA. This CDR3 is 15 amino acids long. The CDR3 nucleotides read TGCAGCGTTCCCGGGACTAGCGGGGCCTACAATGAGCAGTTCTTC. It specifies CSVPGTSGAYNEQFF.

This clone has just a few counts. The chain employs TRBV11-2 and TRBJ2-7; maybe TRBD2 (7 bases). This CDR3 is 17 amino acids long. Trimming left V 2 bases short and J 1 base short, with 18 bases between. CDR1 and CDR2 from the germline V gene are SGHAT and FQNNGV. The DNA for the CDR3 is TGTGCCAGCAGCTTAATCCAGGGAGGGAGGGGGTCCTACGAGCAGTACTTC. As protein: CASSLIQGGRGSYEQYF.

V is TRBV5-4 and J is TRBJ2-6; D is unclear. Trimming took 0 bases from V and 9 from J, leaving 4 bases between them. This CDR3 has 12 residues. Germline CDR1 and CDR2: SGHNT and YYREEE (reference sequence). CDR3 protein: CASSLDDNVLTF. The CDR3 DNA sequence: TGTGCCAGCAGCTTGGACGACAACGTCCTGACTTTC. Together with reference TRBV5-4 and TRBJ2-6, the CDR3 gives the full variable domain: ETGVTQSPTHLIKTRGQQVTLRCSSQSGHNTVSWYQQALGQGPQFIFQYYREEENGRGNFPPRFSGLQFPNYSSELNVNALELDDSALYLCASSLDDNVLTFGAGSRLTVL.

The chain couples TRBV30 to TRBJ2-3; D unclear. V lost 2 bases and J lost 3, with 15 bases in between. This CDR3 is 15 amino acids long. From germline, CDR1 is GTSNPN and CDR2 SVGIG (reference sequence). CDR3 residues: CAWSPPGRATDTQYF. The CDR3 region has the DNA TGTGCCTGGAGTCCTCCCGGACGGGCGACAGATACGCAGTATTTT.

The sample holds a few counts of this clone. CDR3 region: CASSVPATGGTDTQYF. The CDR3 nucleotides are TGTGCCAGCAGCGTACCCGCCACGGGGGGGACGGATACGCAGTATTTT. The genes are TRBV9 and TRBJ2-3; 8 bases match TRBD2. The CDR3 covers 16 residues. Trimming removed 1 base from V and 6 bases from J; junction bases left unmatched: 10. The germline V gene has CDR1 SGDLS and CDR2 YYNGEE.

This clone turned up a few times. The V gene is TRBV2, the J gene TRBJ2-7, with TRBD1 identical over 7 bases. CDR1 is SNHLY, CDR2 FYNNEI, per germline. The CDR3 spans 12 residues. V lost 8 bases and J lost 3; bases outside the gene matches: 4. The CDR3 DNA sequence: TGTGCCAGCGGCCGGGACAGCTACGAGCAGTACTTC. Translating it yields CASGRDSYEQYF.

The chain employs TRBV10-1 and TRBJ2-2; the match to TRBD1 covers 7 bases. This CDR3 spans 15 amino acids. V lost 6 bases to trimming and J lost 5 bases; unmatched junction nucleotides: 9. Germline CDR1 and CDR2: WNHNN and SYGVQD (reference sequence). The CDR3 protein is CASRPDRDVTGELFF. The CDR3 bases are TGCGCCAGCAGACCTGACAGGGACGTTACCGGGGAGCTGTTTTTT.

This clone was counted a few times. The genes are TRBV14 and TRBJ1-3; D is ambiguous. The CDR3 length is 15 residues. Germline CDR1 reads SGHDN; CDR2 reads FVKESK. V was pared by 1 base and J by 0 bases, with 7 bases between. Here the CDR3 DNA reads TGTGCCAGCAGCCAAGTGATCTCCTCTGGAAACACCATATATTTT. This codes for CASSQVISSGNTIYF.

The rearrangement uses TRBV10-3 and TRBJ2-1; 9 nucleotides match TRBD1. J was trimmed by 6 bases and V by 5 bases; bases with no gene match: 8. In germline, CDR1 is ENHRY, CDR2 SYGVKD. This CDR3 is 15 amino acids long. This chain's CDR3 is CAISPGQGRPNEQFF. The CDR3 nucleotides read TGTGCCATCAGTCCCGGACAGGGGCGCCCCAATGAGCAGTTCTTC.

The chain couples TRBV28 to TRBJ2-5; D unclear. Matching the DNA end better, TRBJ2-7 makes the J call doubtful. CDR1 and CDR2 from the germline V gene are MDHEN and SYDVKM. The CDR3 is 13 amino acids. The CDR3 loop reads CASSFSGSYEQYF. The CDR3 DNA follows: TGTGCCAGCAGTTTCTCCGGGTCCTACGAGCAGTACTTC.

The V call is TRBV5-8, the J call TRBJ2-7; no clear D gene. The germline gives CDR1 SGHTS, CDR2 YDEGEE. This CDR3 is 11 amino acids long. Between the trimmed V and J ends, which lost 4 bases and 9 bases, there was a span of 11 bases. Here the CDR3 reads CASSRTRAQYF. The CDR3 region has the DNA TGTGCCAGCAGCCGGACCCGGGCGCAGTACTTC.

This rearrangement joins TRBV7-9 to TRBJ1-1, with 9 bases lining up with TRBD1. The CDR3 covers 14 residues. V lost 8 bases, J lost 4 bases, and 8 bases stayed unmatched. Germline loops: CDR1 SEHNR, CDR2 FQNEAQ (reference sequence). The CDR3 coding sequence is TGTGCCAGCTCCTCGGGACAGGGTAGCACTGAAGCTTTCTTT. It is translated as CASSSGQGSTEAFF.

This clone was picked up a small number of times. The V call is TRBV11-2, the J call TRBJ2-2, with unresolved D. The V gene lost 2 bases and the J gene lost 8 bases, with 6 bases spanning the gap. This CDR3 has 12 residues. Germline loops: CDR1 SGHAT, CDR2 FQNNGV. CDR3 amino acids: CASSLSSGELFF. DNA of the CDR3: TGTGCCAGCAGCTTATCATCTGGGGAGCTGTTTTTT.

The chain recombines TRBV5-1 with TRBJ2-7; D is unclear. V lost 2 bases and J lost 0, with 12 bases in between. This CDR3 contains 15 residues. Germline V gene data show CDR1 as SGHRS and CDR2 as YFSETQ. In DNA form, the CDR3 reads TGCGCCAGCAGCTTTGGGGATATAAGCTCCTACGAGCAGTACTTC. Protein sequence: CASSFGDISSYEQYF.

This rearrangement joins TRBV18 to TRBJ2-7; D is possibly TRBD2 (6 bases). Trimming shortened V by 3 bases and J by 6 bases, and 9 bases separated the two germline ends. The CDR3 loop spans 12 amino acids. Germline V CDR1 and CDR2: KGHSH, LQKENI. The CDR3 nucleotides read TGTGCCAGCTCACCGGGAGCGGGCGAGCAGTACTTC. This codes for CASSPGAGEQYF.

The rearrangement uses TRBV6-5 and TRBJ2-1; the match to TRBD2 covers 7 bases. The CDR3 is made up of 15 amino acids. J gave up 0 bases and V 7 bases, and 6 bases lay outside the gene matches. The germline V gene encodes CDR1 MNHEY and CDR2 SVGAGI. The CDR3 DNA follows: TGTGCCAGCACCTCCCCTAGCGGCTCCTACAATGAGCAGTTCTTC. This translates into CASTSPSGSYNEQFF.

This clone appeared a single time. The J gene is TRBJ1-3, the V gene TRBV2; D call uncertain. V was shortened by 2 bases and J by 3 bases, with 8 bases between the two germline ends. The V gene's germline CDR1 is SNHLY and CDR2 FYNNEI. The CDR3 is made up of 14 amino acids. The CDR3 DNA is TGTGCCAGCAGTGAACCAGGCCTTGGAAACACCATATATTTT. The encoded protein is CASSEPGLGNTIYF.

The V call is TRBV18, the J call TRBJ2-5; 8 nucleotides align to TRBD1. The CDR3 totals 14 residues. CDR1 KGHSH and CDR2 LQKENI come from the germline V gene. The trim removed 3 bases at V and 4 bases at J, leaving 4 bases unmatched. In DNA, the CDR3 is TGTGCCAGCTCACCCGTTGGACAGGGAGAGACCCAGTACTTC. The encoded protein is CASSPVGQGETQYF.

J is TRBJ2-3 and V is TRBV7-6; D possibly corresponds to TRBD2 (5 bases). Germline V gene data show CDR1 as SGHVS and CDR2 as FNYEAQ. The CDR3 is 22 amino acids. Trimming took off 1 base at V and 0 bases at J, with 29 bases between the two ends. CDR3 amino acids: CASSLEAIGPSRHLSSTDTQYF. DNA for the CDR3: TGTGCCAGCAGCTTAGAAGCTATCGGTCCTAGCAGACATCTCTCTAGCACAGATACGCAGTATTTT.

The rearrangement uses TRBV5-1 and TRBJ2-7, with no clear D. Trimming stripped 6 bases from V and 5 bases from J, with 21 bases between. CDR3 length equals 15 residues. Germline V gene sequence: CDR1 SGHRS, CDR2 YFSETQ. The CDR3 spells CASTLDGSFKDEQYF. The CDR3 coding sequence is TGCGCCAGCACCCTCGATGGGTCATTTAAGGACGAGCAGTACTTC.